This T cell receptor (beta chain) is from a study of cytomegalovirus exposure and HLA in healthy donors. On this clone: Antigen specificity is unknown.

Study conclusions and caveats: It is likely that the observed cluster of highly shared sequence variants was a sequencing artifact. CMV serostatus was the sole immune exposure data available.

This PCR relied on a set of 60 Vbeta primers and 13 Jbeta primers. Assay used: immunoSEQ multiplex PCR; TCRdb lists only in-frame clones, some missing. The top ten clones hold roughly 0.63% of a sample with tens of thousands of clones, roughly four fifths of them seen once. This TCR derives from a man in his thirties or forties in good health and CMV-seronegative. Sequencing was done on a sample of PBMCs.

The CDR3 reads CASSYSDSGGTEAFF. The CDR3 DNA reads TGTGCCAGCAGTTACTCAGACAGCGGGGGCACTGAAGCTTTCTTT. This chain joins TRBV6-5 and TRBJ1-1; TRBD1 might be the D (5 bases). This CDR3 is built from 15 residues. Trimming stripped 0 bases from V and 4 bases from J, with 12 bases between. Per germline, CDR1 MNHEY and CDR2 SVGAGI.